The clone carrying this T cell receptor beta chain is a singleton in its sample. These data originate in a study of blood T cell repertoires in COVID-19. Study at large: Material from acute and convalescent COVID-19 was sourced from the United States, Italy and Spain. PBMCs, B-cell-depleted T cells, or T cells provided the cDNA or gDNA that made up the material.

Per the authors' pipeline: Estimation of nucleated cell counts was performed using reference gene primer amplification. The assay was immunoSEQ multiplex PCR, and TCRdb's table has in-frame clones only and misses some. V and J calls and clone size are as listed in that table; D and trimming were resolved from the DNA. Among approximately 98,000 clones listed, over 75% were seen once. Trimming removed 3 bases from V and 5 bases from J, with 13 bases in between. The germline V gene encodes CDR1 SGHTA and CDR2 FQGNSA. CDR3 length: 14 residues. This receptor was obtained from a woman older than 75 with acute or convalescent COVID-19. Sequencing was done on a sample of peripheral blood. The chain employs TRBV7-2 and TRBJ2-5; a possible D gene is TRBD2 (6 bases). CDR3 coding DNA: TGTGCCAGCAGCTTCGGACTCCGGGGGGAGACCCAGTACTTC. It is translated as CASSFGLRGETQYF.